This TCR beta chain was found in a study of regulatory T cells in long-lasting Graves disease. As to time point: persistent/refractory GD, antithyroid drugs over 5 years with positive TRAb. Construction of the TCR library relied on RNA isolated from PBMCs. V shed 3 bases and J shed 8 bases, with 11 bases lying between them. CDR1 and CDR2 from the germline V gene are KGHSH and LQKENI. This CDR3 is built from 13 residues. Ten or more counts support this clonotype. Sequencing libraries for TCR beta were prepared with iRepertoire HTBI primers and Arm-PCR of CDR3 regions. TCRdb re-analysed the multiplex PCR reads in MiXCR, keeping a single row per CDR3 protein. The repertoire consists of about 290,000 distinct CDR3 sequences, with 22% occurring once and the leading ten covering more than 55%.

This TCR came from a female donor with Graves disease. The sequencing here drew on peripheral blood mononuclear cells (PBMCs), taken when the disease was refractory, from a patient treated with antithyroid drugs. The chain uses TRBV18 and TRBJ2-4; a possible D gene is TRBD2 (5 bases). The CDR3 protein is CASSPGETDIQYF. CDR3 bases: TGTGCCAGCTCACCGGGAGAGACGGACATTCAGTACTTC.